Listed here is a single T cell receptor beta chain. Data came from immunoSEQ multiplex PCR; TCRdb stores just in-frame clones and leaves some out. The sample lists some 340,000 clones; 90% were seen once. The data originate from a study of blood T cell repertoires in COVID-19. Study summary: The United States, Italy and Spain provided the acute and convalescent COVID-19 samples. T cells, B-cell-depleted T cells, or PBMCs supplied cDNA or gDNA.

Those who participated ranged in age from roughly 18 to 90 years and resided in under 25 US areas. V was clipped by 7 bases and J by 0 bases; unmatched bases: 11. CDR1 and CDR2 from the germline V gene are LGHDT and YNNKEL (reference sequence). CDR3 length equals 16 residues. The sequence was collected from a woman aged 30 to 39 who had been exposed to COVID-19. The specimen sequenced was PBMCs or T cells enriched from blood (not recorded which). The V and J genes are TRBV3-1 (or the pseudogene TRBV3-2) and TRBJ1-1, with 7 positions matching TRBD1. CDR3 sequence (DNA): TGTGCCAGCACCCCCGGGACAGTCCTTATGAACACTGAAGCTTTCTTT. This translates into CASTPGTVLMNTEAFF.